The 28 T cell receptor beta chains below all came from one sample that was sequenced in a study of shared clonotypes between healthy human individuals. Libraries were prepared by immunoSEQ multiplex PCR; TCRdb keeps only in-frame clonotypes and omits some of them. The sample has some 510,000 clones, about four fifths seen once; the top ten hold over 10%. The sequencing input was PBMCs. These receptors all come from a woman aged 35 to 49 in good health. Some clones in this sample may be carry-over from other donors' samples.

This clone came up once. This chain links TRBV11-3 with TRBJ1-1, with TRBD1 as a possible D gene (6 bases). CDR1 and CDR2 (germline): SGHNT, YENEEA. This CDR3 contains 20 residues. V was clipped by 5 bases and J by 0 bases, with 28 bases between them. The CDR3 sequence: CASSRTVSRTYREVNTEAFF. CDR3 in DNA: TGTGCCAGCAGCCGAACGGTCTCCAGGACCTACAGGGAGGTGAACACTGAAGCTTTCTTT.

The chain joins TRBV29-1 to TRBJ2-3; 7 nucleotides line up with TRBD2. Germline CDR1 and CDR2: SQVTM and ANQGSEA. Trimming took 1 base from V and 2 from J; bases not matched to a gene: 6. The CDR3 length is 15 residues. DNA for the CDR3: TGCAGCGTTGAAGGGGCAGCGGGAAACACAGATACGCAGTATTTT. Its translation is CSVEGAAGNTDTQYF.

This sequence joins TRBV18 and TRBJ1-4, with D hard to call. V gave up 4 bases and J gave up 0 bases, with 9 bases separating them. This CDR3 has 15 residues. Germline CDR1 is KGHSH and CDR2 is LQKENI. The CDR3 sequence: CASSRTLATNEKLFF. DNA of the CDR3: TGTGCCAGCTCACGCACCCTAGCAACTAATGAAAAACTGTTTTTT.

The J gene is TRBJ1-3, the V gene TRBV19; no clear D gene. The length of the CDR3 is 14 residues. Deletions cut 9 bases from V and 7 bases from J, with 19 bases between. Germline values: CDR1 LNHDA, CDR2 SQIVND (reference sequence). This CDR3 is CASARMSVGNTIYF. As DNA, the CDR3 is TGTGCCAGCGCCCGGATGTCGGTGGGGAACACCATATATTTT.

The chain uses TRBV30 and TRBJ1-6; D perhaps matches TRBD1 (5 bases). Trimming cost V 5 bases and J 10 bases, with 15 bases left between them. There are 13 residues in the CDR3. The V gene's germline CDR1 is GTSNPN and CDR2 SVGIG (reference sequence). The DNA for the CDR3 is TGTGCCTGGGCCGGGGGGGGTTGGTCACCCCTCCACTTT. Translated, it gives CAWAGGGWSPLHF.

This sequence joins TRBV7-2 and TRBJ2-1; perhaps TRBD2 as D (6 bases). The V gene lost 4 bases and the J gene lost 10 bases, with 20 bases spanning the gap. The germline V gene has CDR1 SGHTA and CDR2 FQGNSA. The CDR3 loop spans 15 amino acids. The CDR3 coding sequence is TGTGCCAGCAGCTCGGGACTCCGGATTCCTGAGGAGCAGTTCTTC. This codes for CASSSGLRIPEEQFF.

The V call is TRBV27, the J call TRBJ2-7; tentatively, D is TRBD1 (8 bases). The CDR3 is 16 residues long. V was shortened by 5 bases and J by 3 bases, with 20 bases between the two germline ends. Germline V gene data show CDR1 as MNHEY and CDR2 as SMNVEV (reference sequence). The CDR3 region has the DNA TGTGCCAGCAGTCGGGGGAGGGGACAGGTTAACTACGAGCAGTACTTC. Protein product: CASSRGRGQVNYEQYF.

The genes are TRBV7-2 and TRBJ1-2; 10 nucleotides align to TRBD1. The CDR3 runs to 13 residues. Germline V gives CDR1 SGHTA, CDR2 FQGNSA. The junction had 4 bases not matched to a gene; V was cut back by 5 bases and J by 7 bases. CDR3 residues: CASSLDRGPGYTF. The CDR3, as DNA: TGTGCCAGCAGCCTAGACAGGGGGCCTGGCTACACCTTC.

This chain joins TRBV7-6 and TRBJ1-1, with D hard to call. Germline CDR1 SGHVS, CDR2 FNYEAQ. The CDR3 is 14 amino acids. V lost 2 bases and J lost 4, with 11 bases in between. CDR3 protein: CASSLRREVTEAFF. CDR3 nucleotide sequence: TGTGCCAGCAGCTTACGGAGGGAGGTCACTGAAGCTTTCTTT.

The rearrangement uses TRBV7-9 and TRBJ2-2; possibly TRBD2 for D (5 bases). With 8 bases removed from V and 7 bases from J, the gap between germline ends came to 17 bases. Germline-derived CDR1 and CDR2 are SEHNR and FQNEAQ (reference sequence). This CDR3 spans 14 amino acids. For the CDR3, the DNA is TGTGCCAGCGCTCGTGGGAGCTTGGACGGGGAGCTGTTTTTT. The encoded protein is CASARGSLDGELFF. The variable domain in full, completed from reference TRBV7-9 and TRBJ2-2, reads DTGVSQNPRHKITKRGQNVTFRCDPISEHNRLYWYRQTLGQGPEFLTYFQNEAQLEKSRLLSDRFSAERPKGSFSTLEIQRTEQGDSAMYLCASARGSLDGELFFGEGSRLTVL.

The J gene is TRBJ1-2, the V gene TRBV28; D ambiguous. Trimming took 7 bases from V and 2 from J, leaving 8 bases between them. This CDR3 spans 12 amino acids. Germline V gives CDR1 MDHEN, CDR2 SYDVKM. CDR3 coding DNA: TGTGCCAGCATTACGGGGAACTATGGCTACACCTTC. Its translation is CASITGNYGYTF.

The chain combines TRBV28 with TRBJ2-1; tentatively, D is TRBD2 (6 bases). Trimming cost V 7 bases and J 0 bases, with 13 bases left between them. Germline CDR1 is MDHEN and CDR2 is SYDVKM. The CDR3 contains 15 residues. CDR3 protein: CASTLLASSYNEQFF. The CDR3 DNA reads TGTGCCAGCACCCTACTAGCAAGCTCCTACAATGAGCAGTTCTTC.

Only one count was recorded for this clone. The rearrangement links TRBV6-5 to TRBJ1-5; 9 bases map to TRBD1. The CDR3 runs to 15 residues. Germline lookup yields CDR1 MNHEY and CDR2 SVGAGI. V shed 7 bases and J 3 bases; nucleotides not matched to a gene: 7. The chain's CDR3 is CASKLTGGSNQPQHF. CDR3 in DNA: TGTGCCAGCAAGTTAACAGGGGGCTCCAATCAGCCCCAGCATTTT.

V usage is TRBV5-1 and J usage is TRBJ2-2; the D is unclear. V was cut by 2 bases and J by 6 bases, with 11 bases left in between. The CDR3 is 14 amino acids. Per germline, CDR1 SGHRS and CDR2 YFSETQ. The CDR3 sequence: CASSLQLDPGELFF. DNA of the CDR3: TGCGCCAGCAGCTTACAGCTAGACCCCGGGGAGCTGTTTTTT.

V usage is TRBV5-1 and J usage is TRBJ1-4; weak D call: TRBD1 (5 bases). The CDR3 totals 14 residues. V lost 4 bases to trimming and J lost 2 bases, with 9 bases between them. From germline, CDR1 is SGHRS and CDR2 YFSETQ. The CDR3 DNA reads as TGCGCCAGCAGCCGGGACGGTACTAATGAAAAACTGTTTTTT. Amino acid sequence: CASSRDGTNEKLFF.

The chain links TRBV6-5 to TRBJ1-3; weak D call: TRBD1 (6 bases). Per germline, CDR1 MNHEY and CDR2 SVGAGI. The CDR3 is made up of 14 amino acids. Trimming removed 5 bases at V and 6 bases at J, with 14 bases between. Here the CDR3 reads CASSRGTRENTIYF. The CDR3 DNA follows: TGTGCCAGCAGTAGGGGGACACGAGAAAACACCATATATTTT.

This sequence joins TRBV9 and TRBJ1-2; D possibly corresponds to TRBD1 (6 bases). V dropped 4 bases and J dropped 2 bases, with 18 bases sitting between them. CDR3 length: 16 residues. Germline values: CDR1 SGDLS, CDR2 YYNGEE. Written as DNA, the CDR3 is TGTGCCAGCAGCCCAGCGGGGGGCGGTTGGAACTATGGCTACACCTTC. It yields the protein CASSPAGGGWNYGYTF.

This chain joins TRBV7-2 and TRBJ2-7, with D tentatively TRBD2 (5 bases). Germline V gene sequence: CDR1 SGHTA, CDR2 FQGNSA. The CDR3 has 15 amino acids. Trimming stripped 5 bases from V and 0 bases from J, with 14 bases between. The CDR3 region has the DNA TGTGCCAGCAGCGCCTCACCTGACTACTCCTACGAGCAGTACTTC. It encodes CASSASPDYSYEQYF. The whole variable domain, remainder taken from reference TRBV7-2 and TRBJ2-7, is GAGVSQSPSNKVTEKGKDVELRCDPISGHTALYWYRQSLGQGLEFLIYFQGNSAPDKSGLPSDRFSAERTGGSVSTLTIQRTQQEDSAVYLCASSASPDYSYEQYFGPGTRLTVT.

The chain joins TRBV27 to TRBJ2-7; 7 bases align to TRBD2. The trim removed 5 bases at V and 7 bases at J, leaving 17 bases unmatched. The CDR3 has 16 residues. Germline V lookup: CDR1 MNHEY, CDR2 SMNVEV (reference sequence). The CDR3: CASSPAGVKSSREQYF. CDR3 bases: TGTGCCAGCAGTCCGGCGGGGGTTAAGAGCTCGAGGGAGCAGTACTTC.

This sequence joins TRBV7-9 and TRBJ1-4; TRBD1 matches 10 bases. Germline CDR1 and CDR2: SEHNR and FQNEAQ (reference sequence). Losses at the gene ends were 3 bases for V and 1 base for J; bases not matched to a gene: 2. The CDR3 is 16 amino acids. CDR3 loop: CASSLGQGITNEKLFF. The CDR3 region has the DNA TGTGCCAGCAGCTTGGGACAGGGGATAACTAATGAAAAACTGTTTTTT.

As concerns this clone: Other nucleotide sequences in the sample specify the same CDR3. The rearrangement uses TRBV4-2 and TRBJ2-7; D is unclear. This CDR3 comprises 13 residues. V was trimmed by 0 bases and J by 4 bases, leaving 7 bases between them. CDR1 and CDR2 (germline): LGHNA, YNFKEQ. This CDR3 is CASSQELRYEQYF. CDR3 DNA sequence: TGTGCCAGCAGCCAAGAACTACGATACGAGCAGTACTTC.

This clone was observed a few times. This chain uses TRBV28 with TRBJ1-2, with no clear D. Per germline, CDR1 MDHEN and CDR2 SYDVKM. This CDR3 has 13 residues. V was pared by 3 bases and J by 1 base, with 6 bases between. CDR3 protein: CASSFEVNYGYTF. The CDR3, as DNA: TGTGCCAGCAGTTTCGAAGTTAACTATGGCTACACCTTC.

A single count supports this clone. This rearrangement joins TRBV6-1 to TRBJ2-5; tentative D call: TRBD1 (6 bases). CDR1 MNHNS and CDR2 SASEGT come from the germline V gene. This CDR3 is built from 13 residues. The V end lost 3 bases, the J end lost 2 bases, and 7 bases lay between the germline ends. The DNA of the CDR3 is TGTGCCAGCAGTGAGGACAGACAAGAGACCCAGTACTTC. The encoded protein is CASSEDRQETQYF.

This rearrangement joins TRBV28 to TRBJ2-7, with 7 bases lining up with TRBD2. Germline CDR1 is MDHEN and CDR2 is SYDVKM. This CDR3 is 19 amino acids long. V was clipped by 5 bases and J by 4 bases; unmatched bases: 23. CDR3 sequence: CASSDYSPPGGGRFYEQYF. The CDR3 DNA sequence: TGTGCCAGCAGTGACTACAGCCCCCCGGGTGGCGGGAGATTTTACGAGCAGTACTTC.

Turning to this clone: A much bigger clone sits one base away, suggesting this may be a read error. The CDR3 DNA is TGTGCCAACTCAGGGGAGGCCGCCGGAAACACCATATATTTT. Its translation: CANSGEAAGNTIYF. This chain joins TRBV2 and TRBJ1-3, with D maybe TRBD1 (6 bases). Trimming removed 10 bases from V and 4 bases from J, with 17 bases in between. Germline V gene data show CDR1 as SNHLY and CDR2 as FYNNEI. The CDR3 has 14 amino acids.

V gene TRBV7-2 combines with J gene TRBJ1-2; maybe TRBD1 (5 bases). Germline-derived CDR1 and CDR2 are SGHTA and FQGNSA. The CDR3 is 13 residues long. V lost 4 bases and J lost 5, with 11 bases in between. CDR3 amino acids: CASSWGTDYGYTF. The DNA for the CDR3 is TGTGCCAGCAGCTGGGGGACGGATTATGGCTACACCTTC.

This clone was counted a single time. A far more abundant clone sits one base away, making this likely a read error. The sample carries other DNA sequences with the same CDR3. This sequence joins TRBV4-2 and TRBJ2-2; TRBD2 aligns across 8 bases. The J segment lost 5 bases and the V segment lost 2 bases, leaving 13 bases of the junction unmatched. The CDR3 spans 18 residues. CDR1 LGHNA and CDR2 YNFKEQ come from the germline V gene. The CDR3 region is CASSQFLSAGASTGELFF. The CDR3 bases are TGTGCCAGCAGCCAATTCCTTTCAGCGGGAGCCTCTACCGGGGAGCTGTTTTTT.

The chain links TRBV19 to TRBJ2-5; 9 nucleotides line up with TRBD1. Germline CDR1 reads LNHDA; CDR2 reads SQIVND (reference sequence). CDR3 size: 14 residues. The junction had 7 bases not matched to a gene; V was cut back by 7 bases and J by 4 bases. The chain's CDR3 is CASTPTGGSETQYF. The CDR3 region has the DNA TGTGCCAGTACCCCGACAGGGGGATCAGAGACCCAGTACTTC.